This paragraph covers one T cell receptor beta chain sequence. Its specificity is not known. The data stem from a study of response to subunit inactivated influenza vaccine. General observations from the study: Few additional T cells are recruited per seasonal influenza vaccination, authors suggested.

TCRdb passed the RT-PCR reads through MiXCR, listing each CDR3 protein once. The table shows 750,000 to 850,000 distinct CDR3 sequences, with 18% occurring only once. The V end was cut by 0 bases, the J end by 4 bases, with 13 bases between. CDR3 length: 15 residues. The germline V gene encodes CDR1 MGHRA and CDR2 YSYEKL. The gene calls are TRBV4-1 and TRBJ2-7, with unresolved D. The receptor's source is a man between 50 and 59 years old who received an inactivated influenza vaccine. Here the sequenced sample was PBMCs from blood, taken more than 4 days after vaccination. CDR3 sequence reads: CASSQETVVLYEQYF. Written as DNA, the CDR3 is TGCGCCAGCAGCCAAGAAACAGTGGTTCTTTACGAGCAGTACTTC.